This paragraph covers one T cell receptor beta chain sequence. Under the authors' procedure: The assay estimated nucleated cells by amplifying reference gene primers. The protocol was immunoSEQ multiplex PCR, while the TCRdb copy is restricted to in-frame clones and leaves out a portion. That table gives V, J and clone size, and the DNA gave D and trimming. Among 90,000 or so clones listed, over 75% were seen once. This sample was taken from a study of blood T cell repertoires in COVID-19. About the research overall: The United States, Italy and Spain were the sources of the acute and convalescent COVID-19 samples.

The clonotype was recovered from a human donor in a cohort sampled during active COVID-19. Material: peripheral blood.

The CDR3 loop is CSVEHTVYGYTF. The CDR3 DNA is TGCAGCGTTGAACATACAGTCTATGGCTACACCTTC. The chain joins TRBV29-1 to TRBJ1-2; D is unresolved. V was shortened by 2 bases and J by 4 bases, with 8 bases between the two germline ends. This CDR3 region has 12 residues. The germline V gene encodes CDR1 SQVTM and CDR2 ANQGSEA.